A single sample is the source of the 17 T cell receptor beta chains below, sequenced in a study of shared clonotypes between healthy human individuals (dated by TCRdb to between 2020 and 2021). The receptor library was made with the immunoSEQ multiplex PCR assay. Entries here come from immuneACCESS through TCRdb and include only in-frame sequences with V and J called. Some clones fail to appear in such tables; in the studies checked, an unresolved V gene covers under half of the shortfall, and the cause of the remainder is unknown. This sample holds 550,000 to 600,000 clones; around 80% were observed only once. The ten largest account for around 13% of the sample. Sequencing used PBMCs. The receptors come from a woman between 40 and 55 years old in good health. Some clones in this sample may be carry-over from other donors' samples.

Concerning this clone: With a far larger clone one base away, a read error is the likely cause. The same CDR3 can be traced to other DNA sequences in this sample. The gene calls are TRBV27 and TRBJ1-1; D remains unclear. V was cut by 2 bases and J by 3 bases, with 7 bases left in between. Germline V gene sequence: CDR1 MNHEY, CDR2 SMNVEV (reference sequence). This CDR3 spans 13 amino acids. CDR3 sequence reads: CASSLSRDTEAFF. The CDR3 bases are TGTGCCAGCAGTTTAAGTAGGGACACTGAAGCTTTCTTT.

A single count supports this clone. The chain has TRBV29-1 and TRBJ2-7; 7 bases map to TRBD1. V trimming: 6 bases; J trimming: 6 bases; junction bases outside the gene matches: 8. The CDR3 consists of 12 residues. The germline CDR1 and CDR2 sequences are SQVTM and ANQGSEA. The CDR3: CSVGQDPAEQYF. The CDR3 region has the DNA TGCAGCGTCGGACAGGACCCCGCCGAGCAGTACTTC.

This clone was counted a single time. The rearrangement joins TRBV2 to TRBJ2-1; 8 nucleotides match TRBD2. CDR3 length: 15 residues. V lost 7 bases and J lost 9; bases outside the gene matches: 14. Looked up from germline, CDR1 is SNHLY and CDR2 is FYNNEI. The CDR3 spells CASTVRAGGVGEQFF. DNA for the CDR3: TGTGCCAGCACCGTAAGGGCGGGAGGTGTGGGTGAGCAGTTCTTC. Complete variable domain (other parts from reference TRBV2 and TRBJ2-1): EPEVTQTPSHQVTQMGQEVILRCVPISNHLYFYWYRQILGQKVEFLVSFYNNEISEKSEIFDDQFSVERPDGSNFTLKIRSTKLEDSAMYFCASTVRAGGVGEQFFGPGTRLTVL.

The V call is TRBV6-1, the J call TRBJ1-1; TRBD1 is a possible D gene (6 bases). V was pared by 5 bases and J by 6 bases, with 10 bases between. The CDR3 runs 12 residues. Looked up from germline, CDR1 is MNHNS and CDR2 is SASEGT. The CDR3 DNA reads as TGTGCCAGCAGTCCCAGGGGTTCTGAAGCTTTCTTT. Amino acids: CASSPRGSEAFF.

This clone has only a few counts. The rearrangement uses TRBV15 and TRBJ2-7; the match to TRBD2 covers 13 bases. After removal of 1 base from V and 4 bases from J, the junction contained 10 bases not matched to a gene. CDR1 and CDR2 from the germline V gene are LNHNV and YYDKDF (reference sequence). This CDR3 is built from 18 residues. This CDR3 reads CATSRGFGLAGATYEQYF. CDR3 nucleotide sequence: TGTGCCACCAGCAGAGGTTTCGGACTAGCGGGAGCGACTTACGAGCAGTACTTC.

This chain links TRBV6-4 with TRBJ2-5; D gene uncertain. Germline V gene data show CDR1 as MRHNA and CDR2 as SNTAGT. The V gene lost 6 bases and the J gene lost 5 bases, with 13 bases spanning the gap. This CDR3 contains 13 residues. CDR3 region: CASSPQPQETQYF. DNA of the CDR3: TGTGCCAGCAGCCCTCAGCCCCAGGAGACCCAGTACTTC.

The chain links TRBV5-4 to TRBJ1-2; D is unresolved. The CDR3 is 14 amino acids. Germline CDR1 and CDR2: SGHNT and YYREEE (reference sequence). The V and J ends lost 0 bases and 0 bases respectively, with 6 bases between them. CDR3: CASSLVASNYGYTF. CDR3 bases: TGTGCCAGCAGCTTGGTTGCCTCTAACTATGGCTACACCTTC.

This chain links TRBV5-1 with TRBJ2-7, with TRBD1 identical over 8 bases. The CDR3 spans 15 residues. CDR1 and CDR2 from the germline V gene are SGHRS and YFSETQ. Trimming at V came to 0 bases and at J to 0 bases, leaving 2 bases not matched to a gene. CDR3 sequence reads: CASSLGGTGSYEQYF. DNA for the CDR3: TGCGCCAGCAGCTTGGGGGGGACAGGCTCCTACGAGCAGTACTTC.

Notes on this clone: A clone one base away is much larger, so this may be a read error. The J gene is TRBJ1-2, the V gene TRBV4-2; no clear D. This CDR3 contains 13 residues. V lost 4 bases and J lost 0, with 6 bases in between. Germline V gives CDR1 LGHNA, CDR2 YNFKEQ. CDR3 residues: CASSPRANYGYTF. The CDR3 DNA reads TGTGCCAGCAGCCCCCGGGCTAACTATGGCTACACCTTC.

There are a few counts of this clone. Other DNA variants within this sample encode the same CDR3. CDR3 DNA: TGTGCCATCAGGGACCCGGGAGGCTACGAGCAGTACTTC. Translated, it gives CAIRDPGGYEQYF. This chain connects TRBV10-3 to TRBJ2-5, with 7 bases that match TRBD2. The J call may not be correct, given that the DNA end is closer to TRBJ2-7. Germline loops: CDR1 ENHRY, CDR2 SYGVKD. There are 13 residues in the CDR3.

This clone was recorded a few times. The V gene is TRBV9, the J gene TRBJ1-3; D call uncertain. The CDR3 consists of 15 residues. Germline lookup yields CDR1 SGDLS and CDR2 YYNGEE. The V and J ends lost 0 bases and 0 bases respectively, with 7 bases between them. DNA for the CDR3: TGTGCCAGCAGCGTAGACGGCAGCTCTGGAAACACCATATATTTT. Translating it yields CASSVDGSSGNTIYF.

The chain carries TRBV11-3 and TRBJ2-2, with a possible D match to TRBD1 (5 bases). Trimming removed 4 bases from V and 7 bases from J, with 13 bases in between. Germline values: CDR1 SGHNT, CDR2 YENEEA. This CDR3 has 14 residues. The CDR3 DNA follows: TGTGCCAGCAGCTCGGACAAGGACGGCGGGGAGCTGTTTTTT. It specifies CASSSDKDGGELFF.

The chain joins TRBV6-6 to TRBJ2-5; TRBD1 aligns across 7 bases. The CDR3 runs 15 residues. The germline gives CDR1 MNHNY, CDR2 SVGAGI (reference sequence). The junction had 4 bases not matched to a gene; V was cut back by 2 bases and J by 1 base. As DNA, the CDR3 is TGTGCCAGCAGTTACCCGGGACAGTCCCAAGAGACCCAGTACTTC. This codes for CASSYPGQSQETQYF.

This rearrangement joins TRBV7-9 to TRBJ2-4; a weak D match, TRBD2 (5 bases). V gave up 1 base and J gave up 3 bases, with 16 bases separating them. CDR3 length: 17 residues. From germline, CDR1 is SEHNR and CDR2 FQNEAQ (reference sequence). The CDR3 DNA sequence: TGTGCCAGCAGCTTAGGCGGGTTAGCAGCAAGCAAAAACATTCAGTACTTC. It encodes CASSLGGLAASKNIQYF.

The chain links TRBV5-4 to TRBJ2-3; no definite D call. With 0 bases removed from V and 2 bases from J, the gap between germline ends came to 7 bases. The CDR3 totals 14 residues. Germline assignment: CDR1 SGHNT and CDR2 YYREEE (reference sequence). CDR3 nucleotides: TGTGCCAGCAGCTTGGAGGCTACCACAGATACGCAGTATTTT. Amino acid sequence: CASSLEATTDTQYF.

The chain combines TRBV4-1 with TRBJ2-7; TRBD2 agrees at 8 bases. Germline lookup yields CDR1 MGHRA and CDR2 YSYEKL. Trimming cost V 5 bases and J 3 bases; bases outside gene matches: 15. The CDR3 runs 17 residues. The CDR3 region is CASSSGGPGLGFYEQYF. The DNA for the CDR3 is TGCGCCAGCAGCTCCGGGGGCCCGGGACTAGGATTCTACGAGCAGTACTTC.

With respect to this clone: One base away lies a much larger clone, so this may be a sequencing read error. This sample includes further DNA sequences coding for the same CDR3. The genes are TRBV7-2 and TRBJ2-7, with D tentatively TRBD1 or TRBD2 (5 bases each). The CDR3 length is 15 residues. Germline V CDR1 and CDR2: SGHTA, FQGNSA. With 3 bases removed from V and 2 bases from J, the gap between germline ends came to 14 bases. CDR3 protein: CASSLAGQGAYEQYF. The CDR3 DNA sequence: TGTGCCAGCAGCTTGGCAGGTCAGGGAGCCTACGAGCAGTACTTC.